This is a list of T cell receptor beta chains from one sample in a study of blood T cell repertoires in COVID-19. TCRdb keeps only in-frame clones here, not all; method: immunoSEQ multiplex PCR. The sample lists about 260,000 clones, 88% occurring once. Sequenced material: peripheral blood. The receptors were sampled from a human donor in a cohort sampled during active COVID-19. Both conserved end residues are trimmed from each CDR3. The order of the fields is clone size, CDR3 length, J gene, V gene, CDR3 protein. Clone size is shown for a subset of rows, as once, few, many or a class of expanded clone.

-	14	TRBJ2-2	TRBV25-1	ASSVTGTGYTGELF
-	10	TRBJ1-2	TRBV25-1	ASSGAGGGYT
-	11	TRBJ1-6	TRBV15	ATSGGYNSPLH
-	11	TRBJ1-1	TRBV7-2	ASSFGGVPEAF
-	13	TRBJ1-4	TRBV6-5	ASRWGRAPNEKLF
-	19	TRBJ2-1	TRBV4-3	ASSQGEGFGLAGAEYNEQF
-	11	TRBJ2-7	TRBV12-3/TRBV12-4	ASRSTGSYEQY
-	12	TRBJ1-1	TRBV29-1	SVEGGQLNTEAF
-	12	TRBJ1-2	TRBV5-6	ASSGTGTDYGYT
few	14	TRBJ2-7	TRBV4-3	ASSQGTSGTYYEQY
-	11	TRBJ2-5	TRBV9	ASSVGTKETQY
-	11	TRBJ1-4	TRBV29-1	SVSGTDNEKLF
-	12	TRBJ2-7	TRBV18	ASSPIPRPGEQY
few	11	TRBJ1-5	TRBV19	ASSTGTLQPQH
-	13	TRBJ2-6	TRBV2	ASTLDLSGANVLT
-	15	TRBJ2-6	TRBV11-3	ASRPGTGDSGANVLT
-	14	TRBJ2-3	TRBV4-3	ASSPSSVTSTDTQY
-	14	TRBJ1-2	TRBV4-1	ASSQGSRGRGPGYT
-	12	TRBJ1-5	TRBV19	ASRYRQGNQPQH
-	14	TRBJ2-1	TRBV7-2	ATIGPGTRAPNEQF
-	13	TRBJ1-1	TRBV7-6	ASSPEGQLNTEAF
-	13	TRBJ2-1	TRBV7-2	ASSPRTSGRGEQF
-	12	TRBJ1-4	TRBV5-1	ASSLEAGAEKLF
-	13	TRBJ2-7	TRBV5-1	ASSPVGLAGYEQY
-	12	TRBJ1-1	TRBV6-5	ACRGGQMNTEAF
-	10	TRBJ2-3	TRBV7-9	ASSLRTDTQY
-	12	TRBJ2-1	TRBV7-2	ASSLAEIAGEQF
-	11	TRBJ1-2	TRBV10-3	AIRGTGVGGYT
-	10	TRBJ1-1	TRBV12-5	ASGSGVVGAF
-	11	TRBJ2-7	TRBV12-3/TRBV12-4	ASSFAGGYEQY
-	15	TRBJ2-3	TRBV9	ASSVGVGAGDTDTQY
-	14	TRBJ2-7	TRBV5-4	ASSYNPQGARDEQY
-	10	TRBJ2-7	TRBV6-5	ATGQGRYEQY
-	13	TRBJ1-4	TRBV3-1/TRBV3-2	ASSQAITVNEKLF
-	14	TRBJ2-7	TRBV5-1	ASSLALASELYEQY
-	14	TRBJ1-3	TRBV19	ASSRTGLYSGNTIY
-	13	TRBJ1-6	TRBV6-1	ASSEAIGDNSPLH
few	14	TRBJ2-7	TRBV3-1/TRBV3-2	ASSQYGSDLSYEQY
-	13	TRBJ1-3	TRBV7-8	ASSLGTGPGNTIY
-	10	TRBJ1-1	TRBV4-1	ASSQGPLSAF
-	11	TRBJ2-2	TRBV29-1	SVAGPITGELF
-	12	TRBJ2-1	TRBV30	AWRVQGAGDEQF
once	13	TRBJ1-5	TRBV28	ASSLIDPGNQPQH
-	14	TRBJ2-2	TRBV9	ASSTRGQGGGGELF
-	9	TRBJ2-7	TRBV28	ASSFFSEQY
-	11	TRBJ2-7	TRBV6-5	ASTGGLTYEQY
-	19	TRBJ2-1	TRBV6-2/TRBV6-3	ASSYSILERGGKWSRNEQF
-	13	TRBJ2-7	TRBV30	AWSPPGSFPYEQY
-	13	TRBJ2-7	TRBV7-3	ASSSGLAGVEEQY
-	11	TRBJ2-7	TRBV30	AWSGGAWPEQY
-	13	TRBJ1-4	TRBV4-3	ASSQDLRVGEKLF
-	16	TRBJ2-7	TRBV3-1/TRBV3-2	ASSQEGVGGLGQYEQY
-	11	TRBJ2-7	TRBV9	ASSVGLSYEQY
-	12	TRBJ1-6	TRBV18	ASSSNSYNSPLH
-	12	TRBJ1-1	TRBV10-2	ASSVGTDYTEAF
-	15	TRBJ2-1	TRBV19	ASSSTGIRELLNEQF
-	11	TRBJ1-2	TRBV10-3	ATGGQGGYGYT
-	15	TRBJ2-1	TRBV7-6	ASSPRLAGGPINEQF
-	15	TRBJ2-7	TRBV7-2	ASSYRYRTSGSYEQY
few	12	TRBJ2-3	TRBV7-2	ASSLVGRADTQY